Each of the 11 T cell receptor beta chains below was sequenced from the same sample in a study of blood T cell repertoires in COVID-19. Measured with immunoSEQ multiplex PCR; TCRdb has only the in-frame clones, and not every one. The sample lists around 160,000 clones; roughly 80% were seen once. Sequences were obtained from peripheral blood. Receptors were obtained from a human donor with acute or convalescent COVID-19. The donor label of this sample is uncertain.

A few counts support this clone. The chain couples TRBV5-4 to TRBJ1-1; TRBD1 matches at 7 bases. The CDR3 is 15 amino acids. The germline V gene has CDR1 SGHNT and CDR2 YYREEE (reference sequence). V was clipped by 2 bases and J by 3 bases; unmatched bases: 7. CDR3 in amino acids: CASSLGGHRDTEAFF. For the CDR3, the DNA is TGTGCCAGCAGCTTAGGGGGCCATAGGGACACTGAAGCTTTCTTT.

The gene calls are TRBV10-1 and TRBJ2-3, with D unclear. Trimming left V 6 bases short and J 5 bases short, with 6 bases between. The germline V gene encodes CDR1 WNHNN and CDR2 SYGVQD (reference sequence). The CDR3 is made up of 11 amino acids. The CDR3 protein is CASSLGDTQYF. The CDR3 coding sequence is TGCGCCAGCAGCCTCGGAGATACGCAGTATTTT.

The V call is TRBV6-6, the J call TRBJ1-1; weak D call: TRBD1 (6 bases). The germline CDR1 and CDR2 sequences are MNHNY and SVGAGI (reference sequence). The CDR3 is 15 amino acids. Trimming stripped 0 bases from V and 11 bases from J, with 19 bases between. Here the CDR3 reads CASSYSISPGAAAFF. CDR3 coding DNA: TGTGCCAGCAGTTACTCGATTAGCCCAGGGGCGGCGGCTTTCTTT.

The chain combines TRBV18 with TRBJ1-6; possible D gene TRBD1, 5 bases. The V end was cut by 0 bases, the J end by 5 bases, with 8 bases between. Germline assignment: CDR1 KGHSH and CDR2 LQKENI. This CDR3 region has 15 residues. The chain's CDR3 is CASSPPGGDNSPLHF. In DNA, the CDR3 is TGTGCCAGCTCACCACCGGGAGGGGATAATTCACCCCTCCACTTT.

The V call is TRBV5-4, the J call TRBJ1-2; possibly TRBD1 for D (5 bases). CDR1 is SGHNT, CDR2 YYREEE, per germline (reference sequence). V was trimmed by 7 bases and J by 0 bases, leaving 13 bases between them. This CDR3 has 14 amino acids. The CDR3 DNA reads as TGTGCCAGCGCACCGGGGGGTTCTAACTATGGCTACACCTTC. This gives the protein CASAPGGSNYGYTF. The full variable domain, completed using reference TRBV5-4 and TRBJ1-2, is ETGVTQSPTHLIKTRGQQVTLRCSSQSGHNTVSWYQQALGQGPQFIFQYYREEENGRGNFPPRFSGLQFPNYSSELNVNALELDDSALYLCASAPGGSNYGYTFGSGTRLTVV.

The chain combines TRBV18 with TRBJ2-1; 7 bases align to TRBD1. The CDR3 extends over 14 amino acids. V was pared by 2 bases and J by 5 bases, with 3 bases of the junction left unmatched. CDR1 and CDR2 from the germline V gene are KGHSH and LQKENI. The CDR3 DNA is TGTGCCAGCTCACCAAGGGACAGCCACAATGAGCAGTTCTTC. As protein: CASSPRDSHNEQFF.

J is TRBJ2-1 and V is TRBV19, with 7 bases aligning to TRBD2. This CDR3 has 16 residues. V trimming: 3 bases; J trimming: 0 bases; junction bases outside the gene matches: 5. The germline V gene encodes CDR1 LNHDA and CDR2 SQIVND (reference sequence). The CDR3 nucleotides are TGTGCCAGTAGTATCCTCTCTAGCGGCTCCTACAATGAGCAGTTCTTC. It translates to CASSILSSGSYNEQFF.

CDR3 residues: CASSELGNTEAFF. DNA of the CDR3: TGTGCCAGCAGTGAACTAGGGAACACTGAAGCTTTCTTT. The V call is TRBV6-1, the J call TRBJ1-1; D remains ambiguous. Germline-derived CDR1 and CDR2 are MNHNS and SASEGT. Between the trimmed V and J ends, which lost 2 bases and 1 base, there was a span of 5 bases. The CDR3 extends over 13 amino acids.

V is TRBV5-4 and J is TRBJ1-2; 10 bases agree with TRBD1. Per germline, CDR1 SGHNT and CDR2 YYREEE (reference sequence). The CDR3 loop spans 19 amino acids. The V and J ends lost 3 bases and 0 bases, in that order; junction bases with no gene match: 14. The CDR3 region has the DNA TGTGCCAGCAGCTCTGCCGGGACAGGGGCACCTTTTTCTAACTATGGCTACACCTTC. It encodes CASSSAGTGAPFSNYGYTF. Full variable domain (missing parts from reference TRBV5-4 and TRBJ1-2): ETGVTQSPTHLIKTRGQQVTLRCSSQSGHNTVSWYQQALGQGPQFIFQYYREEENGRGNFPPRFSGLQFPNYSSELNVNALELDDSALYLCASSSAGTGAPFSNYGYTFGSGTRLTVV.

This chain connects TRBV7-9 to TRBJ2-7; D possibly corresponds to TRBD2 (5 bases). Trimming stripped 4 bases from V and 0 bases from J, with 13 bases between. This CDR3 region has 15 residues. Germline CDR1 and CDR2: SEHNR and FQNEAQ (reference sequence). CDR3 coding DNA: TGTGCCAGCAGCTCTCCACTAGTATCCTCCTACGAGCAGTACTTC. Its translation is CASSSPLVSSYEQYF.

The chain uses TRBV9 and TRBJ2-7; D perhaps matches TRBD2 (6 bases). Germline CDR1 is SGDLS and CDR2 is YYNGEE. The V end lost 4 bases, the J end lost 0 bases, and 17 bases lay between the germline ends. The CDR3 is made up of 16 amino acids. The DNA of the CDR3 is TGTGCCAGCAGCCCCCGGGACTTTCCGAGCTCCTACGAGCAGTACTTC. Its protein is CASSPRDFPSSYEQYF.